The sequence of this T cell receptor (beta chain) was determined in a study of early T cells in non-severe SARS-CoV-2 infection. In TCRdb, the 5' RACE reads were re-called with MiXCR into one record per CDR3 protein. The data hold 38,000 or so distinct CDR3 sequences, with 3.5% to 5% observed a single time. This clonotype appeared many times. V was cut by 6 bases and J by 4 bases, with 12 bases left in between. There are 13 residues in the CDR3. Sequenced: whole blood. This clonotype was obtained from an adult who was a healthcare worker with PCR-confirmed SARS-CoV-2 infection or an uninfected control (not recorded which). The chain has TRBV12-3 or TRBV12-4 and TRBJ1-2, with TRBD1 as a possible D gene (6 bases). The CDR3: CASSRSGVYGYTF. Written as DNA, the CDR3 is TGTGCCAGCAGCCGATCAGGGGTCTATGGCTACACCTTC.